This TCR beta chain was obtained from a study of radiotherapy plus CTLA-4 blockade in lung cancer. Study at large: Objective responses emerged in about 20% of patients, and around 31% attained disease control.

Study-level findings and limits: Clones derived from tumor TCRs expanded in blood after radiotherapy plus ipilimumab.

This clone came up once. The antigen is not known. Focal radiation was given together with CTLA-4 blockade (ipilimumab) to patients with chemo-refractory metastatic non-small-cell lung cancer. This CDR3 region has 15 residues. Deletions cut 1 base from V and 0 bases from J, with 10 bases between. Looked up from germline, CDR1 is SGHVS and CDR2 is FNYEAQ. Using immunoSEQ multiplex PCR, the repertoire was profiled, and TCRdb retains in-frame clones only, with some absent. This table holds tens of thousands of clones, roughly 85% found once. The J gene is TRBJ2-7, the V gene TRBV7-6; tentatively, D is TRBD2 (6 bases). Material: peripheral blood, obtained from a patient treated with radiotherapy plus ipilimumab. The receptor was derived from a human donor with non-small cell lung cancer who had a complete response to radiotherapy plus ipilimumab. This CDR3 is CASSLVGGVSYEQYF. The CDR3 DNA follows: TGTGCCAGCAGCTTAGTTGGAGGGGTCTCCTACGAGCAGTACTTC.